The 20 T cell receptor beta chains listed next were all sequenced from one sample in a study of CD8 T cells in ankylosing spondylitis (dated by TCRdb to about 2017). Library prep was done by 5' RACE. This sample was sequenced with an Illumina HiSeq 2500. The raw public data were reprocessed by TCRdb itself: fastp quality trimming at Q25, MiXCR clonotype calling, in-frame beta chains only. Rows are combined by CDR3 protein, so each entry shows the most common genes and DNA. This sample is represented by 150,000 to 200,000 distinct CDR3 sequences; 10% to 15% of them were singletons. The ten largest account for approximately 9.9% of the sample. Input material: blood, either unsorted or a sorted T cell fraction (not recorded which). All receptors derive from a female donor with ankylosing spondylitis or in good health (not recorded which).

V is TRBV11-1 and J is TRBJ2-1; tentatively, D is TRBD2 (6 bases). Trimming pared 3 bases from V and 4 bases from J, leaving 13 bases between. The CDR3 runs 15 residues. Germline V gene sequence: CDR1 SGHAT, CDR2 FQDESV (reference sequence). For the CDR3, the DNA is TGTGCCAGCAGCTTTGAGACTAGGGGTTACAATGAGCAGTTCTTC. The encoded protein is CASSFETRGYNEQFF.

The V call is TRBV24-1, the J call TRBJ2-7, with D unresolved. Trimming cost V 6 bases and J 3 bases, with 11 bases left between them. The CDR3 has 13 residues. CDR1 KGHDR and CDR2 SFDVKD come from the germline V gene. CDR3 coding DNA: TGTGCCACCAGTCACGTCACGGGCTACGAGCAGTACTTC. Translated: CATSHVTGYEQYF.

The chain employs TRBV7-2 and TRBJ2-7; D is undetermined. Germline CDR1 SGHTA, CDR2 FQGNSA. With 3 bases removed from V and 5 bases from J, the gap between germline ends came to 17 bases. The CDR3 consists of 15 residues. CDR3 nucleotides: TGTGCCAGCAGCTTCGACCCATTCAATTTCAACGAGCAGTACTTC. Its protein product is CASSFDPFNFNEQYF.

This clonotype has ten or more counts. V and J are TRBV27 and TRBJ1-5; TRBD1 matches 10 bases. This CDR3 has 13 residues. Germline loops: CDR1 MNHEY, CDR2 SMNVEV (reference sequence). The V gene end was trimmed by 5 bases and the J gene end by 12 bases; junction bases not matched to a gene: 7. The CDR3 here is CASSPQTGGYQHF. In nucleotides, the CDR3 is TGTGCCAGCAGTCCCCAGACAGGGGGCTACCAGCATTTT.

The table lists this clonotype with a few counts. This chain links TRBV7-9 with TRBJ2-1; 8 bases are shared with TRBD2. Germline V CDR1 and CDR2: SEHNR, FQNEAQ (reference sequence). The CDR3 spans 15 residues. The trim removed 5 bases at V and 5 bases at J, leaving 8 bases unmatched. CDR3 bases: TGTGCCAGCAGCCCCCTAGTAGCGGGGAACAATGAGCAGTTCTTC. This gives the protein CASSPLVAGNNEQFF.

This clonotype was counted at least ten times. The chain combines TRBV5-6 with TRBJ2-3; D gene uncertain. The V and J ends lost 1 base and 5 bases respectively, with 14 bases between them. The CDR3 loop spans 15 amino acids. Germline V gives CDR1 SGHDT, CDR2 YYEEEE. The CDR3 loop reads CASSLSGLSVDTQYF. CDR3 sequence (DNA): TGTGCCAGCAGCTTGTCCGGGCTTTCGGTAGATACGCAGTATTTT.

A note on this clonotype: This may stem from a read error, because a much larger clone lies one nucleotide away. This chain connects TRBV5-1 to TRBJ2-2; no definite D call. CDR3 size: 15 residues. The V gene's germline CDR1 is SGHRS and CDR2 YFSETQ. Trimming took 1 base from V and 6 from J, leaving 13 bases between them. The CDR3, as DNA: TGCGCCAGCAGCTTGCCCTACTTTGCGTCCGGGGAGCTGTTTTTT. The encoded protein is CASSLPYFASGELFF. Full variable domain (remainder filled in from reference TRBV5-1 and TRBJ2-2): KAGVTQTPRYLIKTRGQQVTLSCSPISGHRSVSWYQQTPGQGLQFLFEYFSETQRNKGNFPGRFSGRQFSNSRSEMNVSTLELGDSALYLCASSLPYFASGELFFGEGSRLTVL.

The gene calls are TRBV20-1 and TRBJ2-3; perhaps TRBD2 as D (6 bases). CDR3 length: 13 residues. Looked up from germline, CDR1 is DFQATT and CDR2 is SNEGSKA (reference sequence). V lost 8 bases, J lost 2 bases, and 14 bases lay in between. The CDR3 reads CSSMEGYTDTQYF. The CDR3 DNA follows: TGCAGTTCAATGGAGGGGTACACAGATACGCAGTATTTT.

This clonotype showed up many times. The chain is built from TRBV12-3 or TRBV12-4 and TRBJ1-1; D ambiguous. Deletions cut 5 bases from V and 11 bases from J, with 18 bases between. The CDR3 totals 13 residues. In DNA, the CDR3 is TGTGCCAGCAGTCAAAACCCCTTACGATGGGCTTTCTTT. As protein: CASSQNPLRWAFF.

At least ten counts were recorded for this clonotype. The chain uses TRBV20-1 and TRBJ2-4; D perhaps matches TRBD1 (6 bases). V was cut by 5 bases and J by 0 bases, with 14 bases left in between. This CDR3 spans 15 amino acids. The V gene's germline CDR1 is DFQATT and CDR2 SNEGSKA (reference sequence). This chain's CDR3 is CSAWDNLLAKNIQYF. CDR3 nucleotide sequence: TGCAGTGCTTGGGACAACCTATTAGCCAAAAACATTCAGTACTTC.

This clonotype was seen at least ten times. V gene TRBV5-1 combines with J gene TRBJ1-2, with D possibly TRBD1 on 5 matching bases. The germline gives CDR1 SGHRS, CDR2 YFSETQ. This CDR3 is 13 amino acids long. With 4 bases removed from V and 6 bases from J, the gap between germline ends came to 13 bases. As DNA, the CDR3 is TGCGCCAGCAGCGGGGACTTGCCCCATGGCTACACCTTC. Its protein product is CASSGDLPHGYTF.

This clonotype was seen ten or more times. J is TRBJ1-4 and V is TRBV6-1, with D perhaps TRBD1 (5 bases). The V end lost 5 bases, the J end lost 6 bases, and 13 bases lay between the germline ends. CDR3 length: 14 amino acids. Germline CDR1 and CDR2: MNHNS and SASEGT. CDR3 DNA sequence: TGTGCCAGCAGTCCGGCCGGGGGTGATGAAAAACTGTTTTTT. It specifies CASSPAGGDEKLFF.

This clonotype was seen many times. The rearrangement links TRBV10-3 to TRBJ2-5, with D possibly being TRBD2 (5 bases). Germline V gives CDR1 ENHRY, CDR2 SYGVKD. V lost 2 bases and J lost 4, with 8 bases in between. The CDR3 is made up of 13 amino acids. CDR3 sequence (DNA): TGTGCCATCAGTGAGCGGCTAGCAGAGACCCAGTACTTC. Encoded protein: CAISERLAETQYF.

The DNA for the CDR3 is TGTGCCAGCAGTGAATGGGCGCAGGGAAGCACAGATACGCAGTATTTT. It is translated as CASSEWAQGSTDTQYF. The chain couples TRBV25-1 to TRBJ2-3; tentatively, D is TRBD1 (5 bases). The germline V gene encodes CDR1 MGHDK and CDR2 SYGVNS. V dropped 1 base and J dropped 0 bases, with 11 bases sitting between them. The CDR3 has 16 amino acids.

This clonotype was recorded at least ten times. The chain joins TRBV7-2 to TRBJ2-5, with 12 bases lining up with TRBD2. Germline values: CDR1 SGHTA, CDR2 FQGNSA. Trimming took 4 bases from V and 3 from J; bases not matched to a gene: 3. This CDR3 comprises 15 residues. In nucleotides, the CDR3 is TGTGCCAGCAGCTCTAGCGGGAGGGCCGAAGAGACCCAGTACTTC. Amino acid sequence: CASSSSGRAEETQYF.

The chain joins TRBV4-1 to TRBJ2-7, with 13 positions matching TRBD2. CDR1 is MGHRA, CDR2 YSYEKL, per germline. The length of the CDR3 is 15 residues. The V gene end was trimmed by 4 bases and the J gene end by 3 bases; junction bases not matched to a gene: 3. CDR3 coding DNA: TGCGCCAGCAGCCGACTAGCGGGAGGTTTCTACGAGCAGTACTTC. Protein: CASSRLAGGFYEQYF.

This clonotype was seen repeatedly, ten times or more. The chain recombines TRBV7-8 with TRBJ2-3; TRBD1 might be the D (5 bases). CDR1 is SGHVS and CDR2 is FQNEAQ in the germline V gene. The V gene lost 2 bases and the J gene lost 2 bases, with 8 bases spanning the gap. The CDR3 runs to 14 residues. CDR3 amino acids: CASSLRQFTDTQYF. In DNA form, the CDR3 reads TGTGCCAGCAGCTTACGACAGTTCACAGATACGCAGTATTTT.

This clonotype was observed at least ten times. The chain recombines TRBV10-3 with TRBJ2-2, with D unclear. The CDR3 loop spans 12 amino acids. The V end lost 3 bases, the J end lost 4 bases, and 3 bases lay between the germline ends. Per the germline V gene, CDR1 is ENHRY and CDR2 is SYGVKD. The chain's CDR3 is CAISDSTGELFF. The CDR3 DNA is TGTGCCATCAGTGACTCCACCGGGGAGCTGTTTTTT.

In its sample, this clonotype was seen many times. The chain's CDR3 is CASSYSNLFYEQYF. Written as DNA, the CDR3 is TGTGCCAGCAGTTACTCGAATTTGTTCTACGAGCAGTACTTC. This chain links TRBV6-5 with TRBJ2-7; D is undetermined. Trimming took 0 bases from V and 3 from J, leaving 9 bases between them. CDR3 size: 14 residues. From germline, CDR1 is MNHEY and CDR2 SVGAGI.

This clonotype has at least ten counts. V usage is TRBV10-3 and J usage is TRBJ2-1, with D unresolved. From germline, CDR1 is ENHRY and CDR2 SYGVKD. The CDR3 loop spans 13 amino acids. The V and J ends lost 4 bases and 6 bases respectively, with 10 bases between them. The DNA of the CDR3 is TGTGCCATCAGTGGGTCTATTCTCAATGAGCAGTTCTTC. This codes for CAISGSILNEQFF.